These 4 T cell receptor beta chains originate from one sample sequenced in a study of T-cell memory formation after mild COVID-19. TCRdb redid the calling of the 5' RACE reads with MiXCR, one entry per CDR3 protein. This table holds fewer than 140,000 distinct CDR3 sequences, approximately 17% found once. Sequencing was performed on PBMCs or a T cell subset sorted from them (not recorded which). Receptor source: an adult woman who had mild COVID-19 (a few samples of this study predate the infection). Cell type and time point are not known.

The gene calls are TRBV9 and TRBJ2-3; D may be TRBD1 (6 bases). This CDR3 region has 14 residues. Trimming cost V 3 bases and J 2 bases, with 10 bases left between them. Germline V gives CDR1 SGDLS, CDR2 YYNGEE. The CDR3 protein is CASSGQATTDTQYF. The CDR3 nucleotides read TGTGCCAGCAGCGGACAGGCGACCACAGATACGCAGTATTTT.

This clonotype occurred a few times. This chain links TRBV6-2 or TRBV6-3 with TRBJ2-7; D is perhaps TRBD1 or TRBD2 (5 bases each). Germline CDR1 is MNHEY and CDR2 is SVGEGT. The CDR3 has 14 amino acids. The germline V and J ends were trimmed by 8 bases and 1 base, with 15 bases remaining between them. This chain's CDR3 is CASRGVGPSYEQYF. In DNA form, the CDR3 reads TGTGCCAGCCGAGGGGTGGGACCTTCCTACGAGCAGTACTTC.

This clonotype came up a few times. V is TRBV12-3 or TRBV12-4 and J is TRBJ1-4; D not certain. The V end was cut by 3 bases, the J end by 4 bases, with 12 bases between. This CDR3 is built from 15 residues. The DNA of the CDR3 is TGTGCCAGCAGTTTTCAAGGGTCCTATAATGAAAAACTGTTTTTT. Translated, it gives CASSFQGSYNEKLFF.

The rearrangement uses TRBV4-1 and TRBJ1-1; no reliable D call. The CDR3 loop spans 15 amino acids. Trimming removed 4 bases from V and 4 bases from J, with 16 bases in between. From germline, CDR1 is MGHRA and CDR2 YSYEKL. The CDR3 loop is CASSPEGLVGTEAFF. The DNA for the CDR3 is TGCGCCAGCAGCCCCGAAGGGCTAGTAGGCACTGAAGCTTTCTTT.